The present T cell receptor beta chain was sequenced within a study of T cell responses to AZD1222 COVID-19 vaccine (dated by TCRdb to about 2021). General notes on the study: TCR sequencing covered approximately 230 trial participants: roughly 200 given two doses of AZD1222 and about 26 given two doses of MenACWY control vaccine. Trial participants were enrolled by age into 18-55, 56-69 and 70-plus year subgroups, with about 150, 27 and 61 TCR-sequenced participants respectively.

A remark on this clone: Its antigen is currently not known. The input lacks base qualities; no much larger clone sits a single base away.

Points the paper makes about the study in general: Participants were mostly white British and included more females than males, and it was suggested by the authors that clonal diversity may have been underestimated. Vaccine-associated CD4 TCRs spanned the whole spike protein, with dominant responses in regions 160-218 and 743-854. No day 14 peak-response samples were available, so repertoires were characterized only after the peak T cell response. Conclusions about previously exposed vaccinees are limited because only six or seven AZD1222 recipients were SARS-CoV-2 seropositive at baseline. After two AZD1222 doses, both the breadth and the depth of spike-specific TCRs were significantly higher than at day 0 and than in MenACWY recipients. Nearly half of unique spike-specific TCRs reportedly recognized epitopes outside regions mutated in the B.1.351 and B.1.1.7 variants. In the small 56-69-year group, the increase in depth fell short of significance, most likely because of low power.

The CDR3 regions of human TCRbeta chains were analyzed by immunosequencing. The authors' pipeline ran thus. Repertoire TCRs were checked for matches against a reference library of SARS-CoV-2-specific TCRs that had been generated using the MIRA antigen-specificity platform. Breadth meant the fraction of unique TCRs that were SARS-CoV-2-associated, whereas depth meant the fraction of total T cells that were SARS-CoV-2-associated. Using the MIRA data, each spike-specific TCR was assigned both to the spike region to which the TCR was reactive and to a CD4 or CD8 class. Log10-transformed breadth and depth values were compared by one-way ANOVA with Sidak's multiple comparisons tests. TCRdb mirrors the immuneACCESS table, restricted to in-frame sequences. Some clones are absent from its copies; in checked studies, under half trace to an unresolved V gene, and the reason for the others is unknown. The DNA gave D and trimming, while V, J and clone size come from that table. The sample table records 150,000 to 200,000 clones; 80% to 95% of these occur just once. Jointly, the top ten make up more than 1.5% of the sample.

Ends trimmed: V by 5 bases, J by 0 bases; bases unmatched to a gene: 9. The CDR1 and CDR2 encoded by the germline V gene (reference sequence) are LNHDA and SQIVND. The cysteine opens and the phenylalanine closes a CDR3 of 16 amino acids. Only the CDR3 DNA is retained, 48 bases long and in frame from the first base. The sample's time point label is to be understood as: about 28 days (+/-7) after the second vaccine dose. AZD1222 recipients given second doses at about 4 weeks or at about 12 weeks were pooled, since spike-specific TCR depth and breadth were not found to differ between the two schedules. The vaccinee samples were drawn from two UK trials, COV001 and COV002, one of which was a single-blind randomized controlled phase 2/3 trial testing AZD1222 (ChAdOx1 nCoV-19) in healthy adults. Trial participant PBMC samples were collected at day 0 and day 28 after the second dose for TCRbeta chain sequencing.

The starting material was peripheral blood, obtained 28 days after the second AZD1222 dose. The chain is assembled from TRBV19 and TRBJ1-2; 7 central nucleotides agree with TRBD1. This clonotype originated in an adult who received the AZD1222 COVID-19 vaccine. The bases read TGTGCCAGTAGTCCGATAGGACAGGCTACTAACTATGGCTACACCTTC. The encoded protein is CASSPIGQATNYGYTF.